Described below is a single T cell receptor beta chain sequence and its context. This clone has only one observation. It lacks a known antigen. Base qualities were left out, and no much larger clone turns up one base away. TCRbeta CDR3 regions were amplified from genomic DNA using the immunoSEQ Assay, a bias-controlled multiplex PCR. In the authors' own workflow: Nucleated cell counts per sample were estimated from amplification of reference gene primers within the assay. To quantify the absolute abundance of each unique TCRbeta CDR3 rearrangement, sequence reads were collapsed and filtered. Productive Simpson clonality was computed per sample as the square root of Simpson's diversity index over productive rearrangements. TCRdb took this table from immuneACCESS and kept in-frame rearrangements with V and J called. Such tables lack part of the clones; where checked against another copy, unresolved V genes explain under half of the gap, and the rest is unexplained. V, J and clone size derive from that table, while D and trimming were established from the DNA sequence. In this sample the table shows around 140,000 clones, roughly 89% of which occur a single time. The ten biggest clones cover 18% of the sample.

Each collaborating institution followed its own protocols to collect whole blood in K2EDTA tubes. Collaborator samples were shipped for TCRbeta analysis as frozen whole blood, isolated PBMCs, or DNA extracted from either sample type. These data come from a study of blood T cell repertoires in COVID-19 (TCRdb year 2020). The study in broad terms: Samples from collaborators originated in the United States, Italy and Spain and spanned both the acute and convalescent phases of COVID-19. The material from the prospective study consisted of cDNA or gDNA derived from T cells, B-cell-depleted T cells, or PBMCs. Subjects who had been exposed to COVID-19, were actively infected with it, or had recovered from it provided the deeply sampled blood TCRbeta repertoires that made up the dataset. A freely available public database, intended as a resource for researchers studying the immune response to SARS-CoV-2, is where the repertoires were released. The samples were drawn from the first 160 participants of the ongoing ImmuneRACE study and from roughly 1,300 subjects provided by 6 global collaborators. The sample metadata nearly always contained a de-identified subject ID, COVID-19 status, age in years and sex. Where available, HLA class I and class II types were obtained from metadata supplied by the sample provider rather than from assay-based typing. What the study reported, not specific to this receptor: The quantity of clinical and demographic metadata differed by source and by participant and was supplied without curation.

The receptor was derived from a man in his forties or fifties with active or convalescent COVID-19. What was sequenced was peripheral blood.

This receptor carries the CDR3 CASSLLPRTDNTDTQYF. The DNA sequence follows: TGCGCCAGCAGCTTGCTGCCCCGGACAGATAACACAGATACGCAGTATTTT. The sequence links TRBV5-1 to TRBJ2-3; TRBD1 could be the D gene, as 6 bases match. Spanning cysteine to phenylalanine, the CDR3 consists of 17 amino acids. CDR3 DNA only is kept here, 51 bases in frame from base 1. Relative to germline, V is 1 base shorter and J is 2 bases shorter, with 17 bases between their ends. Per the germline V gene, SGHRS is the CDR1 and YFSETQ is the CDR2.